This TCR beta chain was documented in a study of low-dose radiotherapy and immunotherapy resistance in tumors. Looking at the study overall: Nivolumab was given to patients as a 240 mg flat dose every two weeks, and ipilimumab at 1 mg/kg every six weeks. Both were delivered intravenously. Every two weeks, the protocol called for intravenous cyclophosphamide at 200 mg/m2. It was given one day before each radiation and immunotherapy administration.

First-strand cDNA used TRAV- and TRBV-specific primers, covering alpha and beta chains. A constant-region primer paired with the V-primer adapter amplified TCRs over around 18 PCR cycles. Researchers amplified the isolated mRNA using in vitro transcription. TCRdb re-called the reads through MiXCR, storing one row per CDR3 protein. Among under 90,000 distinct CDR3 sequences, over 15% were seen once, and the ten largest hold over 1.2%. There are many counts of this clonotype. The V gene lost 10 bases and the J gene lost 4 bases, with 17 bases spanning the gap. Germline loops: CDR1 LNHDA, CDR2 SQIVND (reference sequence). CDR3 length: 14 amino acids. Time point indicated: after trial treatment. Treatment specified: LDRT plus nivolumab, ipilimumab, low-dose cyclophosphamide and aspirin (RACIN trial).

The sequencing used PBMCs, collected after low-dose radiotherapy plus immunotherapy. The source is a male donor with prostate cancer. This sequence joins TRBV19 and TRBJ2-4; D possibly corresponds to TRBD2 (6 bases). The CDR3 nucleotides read TGTGCCACCTTACGGTCGGGAGAGAAAAACATTCAGTACTTC. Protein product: CATLRSGEKNIQYF.